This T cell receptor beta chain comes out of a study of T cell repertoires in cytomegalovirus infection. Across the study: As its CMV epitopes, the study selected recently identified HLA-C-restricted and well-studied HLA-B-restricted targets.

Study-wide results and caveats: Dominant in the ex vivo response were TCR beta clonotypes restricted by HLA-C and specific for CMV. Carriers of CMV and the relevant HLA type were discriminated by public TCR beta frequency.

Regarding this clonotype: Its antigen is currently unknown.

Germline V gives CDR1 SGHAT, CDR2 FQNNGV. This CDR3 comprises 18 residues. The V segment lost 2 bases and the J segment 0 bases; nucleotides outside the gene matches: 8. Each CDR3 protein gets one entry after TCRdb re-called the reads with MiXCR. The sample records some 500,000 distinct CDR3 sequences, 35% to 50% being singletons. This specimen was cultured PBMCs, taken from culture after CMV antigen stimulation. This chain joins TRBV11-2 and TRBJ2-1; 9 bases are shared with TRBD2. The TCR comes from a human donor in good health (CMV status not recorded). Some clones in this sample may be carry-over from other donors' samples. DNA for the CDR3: TGTGCCAGCAGCTTACGGGGGACTAGCTTCTTCTCCTACAATGAGCAGTTCTTC. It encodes CASSLRGTSFFSYNEQFF.